The 19 T cell receptor beta chains below all came from one sample that was sequenced in a study of blood T cell repertoires in COVID-19. Assay: immunoSEQ multiplex PCR; the TCRdb copy retains only in-frame clones and omits some. This sample has roughly 160,000 clones, with roughly 84% found just once. Material for sequencing was peripheral blood. These receptors all come from a young man with active or convalescent COVID-19.

V is TRBV6-5 and J is TRBJ1-2, with TRBD1 matching 7 bases. V trimming: 6 bases; J trimming: 0 bases; junction bases outside the gene matches: 7. The germline V gene encodes CDR1 MNHEY and CDR2 SVGAGI. This CDR3 is built from 15 residues. The CDR3: CASRIDRAANYGYTF. The DNA for the CDR3 is TGTGCCAGCAGAATAGACAGGGCCGCTAACTATGGCTACACCTTC.

The J gene is TRBJ1-5, the V gene TRBV7-8, with TRBD1 matching over 7 bases. V lost 6 bases and J lost 5; bases outside the gene matches: 7. Germline V lookup: CDR1 SGHVS, CDR2 FQNEAQ. The CDR3 consists of 14 residues. CDR3 DNA sequence: TGTGCCAGCAGTGTCCGGGACAGCTATCAGCCCCAGCATTTT. The encoded protein is CASSVRDSYQPQHF. The entire variable domain, with the rest obtained from reference TRBV7-8 and TRBJ1-5, is as follows: GAGVSQSPRYKVAKRGQDVALRCDPISGHVSLFWYQQALGQGPEFLTYFQNEAQLDKSGLPSDRFFAERPEGSVSTLKIQRTQQEDSAVYLCASSVRDSYQPQHFGDGTRLSIL.

The genes are TRBV7-8 and TRBJ2-1, with D maybe TRBD2 (7 bases). The CDR3 runs 15 residues. Germline CDR1 SGHVS, CDR2 FQNEAQ. V lost 2 bases and J 6 bases, leaving 14 bases between the germline ends. The CDR3 DNA is TGTGCCAGCAGCTTAATTCGGGGGGCAAGCAATGAGCAGTTCTTC. It yields the protein CASSLIRGASNEQFF.

The chain carries TRBV27 and TRBJ1-2; possibly TRBD1 for D (6 bases). This CDR3 has 13 amino acids. The V end lost 6 bases, the J end lost 3 bases, and 11 bases lay between the germline ends. Looked up from germline, CDR1 is MNHEY and CDR2 is SMNVEV (reference sequence). CDR3 sequence (DNA): TGTGCCAGCAGGTCCACAGGGCACTATGGCTACACCTTC. This gives the protein CASRSTGHYGYTF.

The chain combines TRBV7-3 with TRBJ1-1; TRBD1 aligns across 7 bases. Trimming cost V 5 bases and J 0 bases; bases outside gene matches: 3. The CDR3 totals 14 residues. Germline assignment: CDR1 SGHTA and CDR2 FQGTGA. Here the CDR3 DNA reads TGTGCCAGCAGCCCAGGGGGAATGAACACTGAAGCTTTCTTT. Translation: CASSPGGMNTEAFF.

This chain links TRBV6-5 with TRBJ1-3, with 7 bases matching TRBD1. Trimming took 6 bases from V and 0 from J; bases not matched to a gene: 5. Germline assignment: CDR1 MNHEY and CDR2 SVGAGI. CDR3 length equals 15 residues. This chain's CDR3 is CASSRQGDSGNTIYF. In nucleotides, the CDR3 is TGTGCCAGCAGCCGTCAGGGGGACTCTGGAAACACCATATATTTT.

This sequence joins TRBV19 and TRBJ1-4, with 11 bases identical to TRBD1. With V trimmed by 6 bases and J by 8 bases, 8 bases remained unmatched. Looked up from germline, CDR1 is LNHDA and CDR2 is SQIVND (reference sequence). The CDR3 contains 15 residues. Written as DNA, the CDR3 is TGTGCCAGTAGGAGGGACAGGGGGATATCGGAAAAACTGTTTTTT. Translated: CASRRDRGISEKLFF.

This chain uses TRBV9 with TRBJ2-1; tentative D call: TRBD1 (6 bases). CDR1 and CDR2 (germline): SGDLS, YYNGEE. V dropped 0 bases and J dropped 0 bases, with 10 bases sitting between them. This CDR3 contains 16 residues. CDR3 residues: CASSVGTAYSYNEQFF. DNA for the CDR3: TGTGCCAGCAGCGTAGGGACAGCGTACTCCTACAATGAGCAGTTCTTC.

The chain employs TRBV6-6 and TRBJ2-5, with TRBD1 as a possible D gene (6 bases). V was shortened by 11 bases and J by 4 bases, with 17 bases between the two germline ends. CDR1 MNHNY and CDR2 SVGAGI come from the germline V gene (reference sequence). This CDR3 is built from 13 residues. The CDR3 sequence is CAQNRVVRETQYF. The CDR3 DNA reads as TGTGCCCAAAACAGGGTGGTCCGAGAGACCCAGTACTTC.

The CDR3 DNA reads as TGTGCCAGCAGCTACGACAGGGGGCGTGGCTACACCTTC. Translating it yields CASSYDRGRGYTF. This chain links TRBV3-1 (or the pseudogene TRBV3-2) with TRBJ1-2; 10 nucleotides agree with TRBD1. CDR1 is LGHDT and CDR2 is YNNKEL in the germline V gene (reference sequence). The CDR3 spans 13 residues. Trimming removed 5 bases from V and 7 bases from J; junction bases left unmatched: 4.

This chain joins TRBV5-1 and TRBJ1-1; 8 nucleotides agree with TRBD1. J gave up 3 bases and V 3 bases, and 13 bases lay outside the gene matches. Germline CDR1 and CDR2: SGHRS and YFSETQ. The CDR3 extends over 17 amino acids. This CDR3 reads CASSSTGAFNLYTEAFF. DNA for the CDR3: TGCGCCAGCAGCTCGACAGGGGCTTTTAATTTGTACACTGAAGCTTTCTTT.

This sequence joins TRBV28 and TRBJ1-1; TRBD1 matches at 8 bases. From germline, CDR1 is MDHEN and CDR2 SYDVKM. Germline trimming cut 3 bases from V and 4 bases from J; bases unmatched to any gene: 1. The length of the CDR3 is 13 residues. CDR3 sequence: CASSLDRVTEAFF. The CDR3 bases are TGTGCCAGCAGTTTGGACAGGGTCACTGAAGCTTTCTTT.

The V call is TRBV5-1, the J call TRBJ1-1; unclear D gene. The germline V gene has CDR1 SGHRS and CDR2 YFSETQ. The length of the CDR3 is 14 residues. V lost 2 bases to trimming and J lost 1 base, with 9 bases between them. The CDR3 nucleotides are TGCGCCAGCAGCTTTATTTCAGGGAACACTGAAGCTTTCTTT. It translates to CASSFISGNTEAFF.

The chain recombines TRBV25-1 with TRBJ1-4; tentative D call: TRBD1 (6 bases). The ends were cut back, 3 bases at V and 8 bases at J, with 19 bases in the middle. The CDR3 loop spans 16 amino acids. CDR1 is MGHDK and CDR2 is SYGVNS in the germline V gene. In DNA form, the CDR3 reads TGTGCCAGCAGTGACGACCTTACAGGGACTAGGGAAAAACTGTTTTTT. This translates into CASSDDLTGTREKLFF. The whole variable domain, filled in from reference TRBV25-1 and TRBJ1-4, reads EADIYQTPRYLVIGTGKKITLECSQTMGHDKMYWYQQDPGMELHLIHYSYGVNSTEKGDLSSESTVSRIRTEHFPLTLESARPSHTSQYLCASSDDLTGTREKLFFGSGTQLSVL.

The CDR3: CASSPPGVYNEQFF. CDR3 bases: TGTGCCAGCAGCCCTCCGGGGGTGTACAATGAGCAGTTCTTC. The chain recombines TRBV7-2 with TRBJ2-1, with a possible D match to TRBD2 (6 bases). V lost 5 bases and J 4 bases, leaving 12 bases between the germline ends. Germline-derived CDR1 and CDR2 are SGHTA and FQGNSA. The CDR3 is 14 amino acids. Full variable domain (rest looked up from reference TRBV7-2 and TRBJ2-1): GAGVSQSPSNKVTEKGKDVELRCDPISGHTALYWYRQSLGQGLEFLIYFQGNSAPDKSGLPSDRFSAERTGGSVSTLTIQRTQQEDSAVYLCASSPPGVYNEQFFGPGTRLTVL.

The chain combines TRBV30 with TRBJ2-7; 8 positions match TRBD1. Germline CDR1 is GTSNPN and CDR2 is SVGIG (reference sequence). CDR3 size: 16 residues. After removal of 5 bases from V and 1 base from J, the junction contained 13 bases not matched to a gene. In nucleotides, the CDR3 is TGTGCCTGGGCACGGGTCGACAGGGGACCTTCCTACGAGCAGTACTTC. This encodes CAWARVDRGPSYEQYF.

This chain links TRBV7-6 with TRBJ2-7; weak D call: TRBD1 (5 bases). Trimming pared 2 bases from V and 4 bases from J, leaving 15 bases between. This CDR3 comprises 15 residues. CDR1 is SGHVS, CDR2 FNYEAQ, per germline. CDR3 in amino acids: CASSLLQGPSYEQYF. For the CDR3, the DNA is TGTGCCAGCAGCTTACTCCAGGGTCCCTCGTACGAGCAGTACTTC.

The chain employs TRBV6-6 and TRBJ2-5; 9 bases match TRBD1. Germline V gives CDR1 MNHNY, CDR2 SVGAGI (reference sequence). The J segment lost 4 bases and the V segment lost 2 bases, leaving 5 bases of the junction unmatched. This CDR3 contains 15 residues. In DNA, the CDR3 is TGTGCCAGCAGTTACGGGGGACAGGGTGGAGAGACCCAGTACTTC. Translation: CASSYGGQGGETQYF.

This chain links TRBV4-1 with TRBJ2-4; 11 nucleotides agree with TRBD1. Germline assignment: CDR1 MGHRA and CDR2 YSYEKL. With 3 bases clipped from V and 2 bases from J, the junction kept 9 bases outside the gene matches. The CDR3 has 18 amino acids. The CDR3 region is CASSQQGQGVSSKNIQYF. CDR3 sequence (DNA): TGCGCCAGCAGCCAGCAGGGACAGGGGGTCTCATCCAAAAACATTCAGTACTTC.